The rows below give T cell receptor beta chains drawn from one sample of a study of blood T cell repertoires in COVID-19. Using immunoSEQ multiplex PCR, the repertoire was profiled, and TCRdb retains in-frame clones only, with some absent. The repertoire holds fewer than 200,000 clones, with 85% to 90% as singletons. The sequenced sample consisted of peripheral blood. Every receptor here comes from a woman aged 70-85 years with COVID-19, enrolled during active disease. The CDR3 runs from the conserved cysteine through the conserved F or W. D genes are given only for firm matches. Rows may omit the clone size; those that give it use once, few, many or a size class.

DNA: TGTGCCAGCAGCGTAGGCCCCGGACAGGGAGGGGAAAAACTGTTTTTT; CDR3: CASSVGPGQGGEKLFF; size: -; D: TRBD1; V: TRBV9; J: TRBJ1-4
DNA: TGTGCCAGCAGAATCCTCGGGGGGTCAAACTATGGCTACACCTTC; CDR3: CASRILGGSNYGYTF; size: -; D: -; V: TRBV2; J: TRBJ1-2
DNA: TGTGCCAGCAGTTTCCCGTGGGGGACCACAGGGGCCACAGATACGCAGTATTTT; CDR3: CASSFPWGTTGATDTQYF; size: -; D: TRBD1; V: TRBV28; J: TRBJ2-3
DNA: TGTGCCAGCAGATCCTTACAGACCTTCGCTAACTATGGCTACACCTTC; CDR3: CASRSLQTFANYGYTF; size: -; D: -; V: TRBV27; J: TRBJ1-2
DNA: TGTGCCAGCAGCAAAATCCAGGGCTATAATTCACCCCTCCACTTT; CDR3: CASSKIQGYNSPLHF; size: once; D: -; V: TRBV21-1; J: TRBJ1-6
DNA: TGTGCCAGCAGCCGAACAGGGACCGACACCGGGGAGCTGTTTTTT; CDR3: CASSRTGTDTGELFF; size: -; D: -; V: TRBV4-2; J: TRBJ2-2
DNA: TGTGCCATCAGTGAGTCTAGATTGGTGGCTGAAGCTTTCTTT; CDR3: CAISESRLVAEAFF; size: -; D: -; V: TRBV10-3; J: TRBJ1-1
DNA: TGTGCCAGCAGCCGGGACAGAATGAGAGCTTTCTTT; CDR3: CASSRDRMRAFF; size: -; D: TRBD1; V: TRBV11-3; J: TRBJ1-1
DNA: TGTGCCAGCAGTGGCAGAACCGAAGCTTTCTTT; CDR3: CASSGRTEAFF; size: -; D: -; V: TRBV6-6; J: TRBJ1-1
DNA: TGTGCCAGCAGCTCCCCTGGGGGGGCCTACGAGCAGTACTTC; CDR3: CASSSPGGAYEQYF; size: once; D: TRBD2; V: TRBV7-2; J: TRBJ2-7
DNA: TGTGCCAGCAGTGGGGTCACTAGTCAGCCCCAGCATTTT; CDR3: CASSGVTSQPQHF; size: -; D: -; V: TRBV25-1; J: TRBJ1-5
DNA: TGTGCCAGCAGCCCCCGGGACAGGGAAATGGCTTTCTTT; CDR3: CASSPRDREMAFF; size: -; D: TRBD1; V: TRBV25-1; J: TRBJ1-1
DNA: TGTGCCAGTAGTATAGATCGGGTCGGAAACACTGAAGCTTTCTTT; CDR3: CASSIDRVGNTEAFF; size: -; D: -; V: TRBV19; J: TRBJ1-1
DNA: TGTGCCAGCAGCCAAGGCCTTCTAGCGGGAGGAGAGACCCAGTACTTC; CDR3: CASSQGLLAGGETQYF; size: -; D: TRBD2; V: TRBV7-2; J: TRBJ2-5
DNA: TGCAGCGTTGGTCTAGCGGGGGGGTATGAGCAGTTCTTC; CDR3: CSVGLAGGYEQFF; size: -; D: TRBD2; V: TRBV29-1; J: TRBJ2-1
DNA: TGTGCCAGCAGTTCTACTATCTACGAGCAGTACTTC; CDR3: CASSSTIYEQYF; size: once; D: -; V: TRBV28; J: TRBJ2-7
DNA: TGCGCCAGCAGCCAAAGTCGGACTTTCTACGAGCAGTACTTC; CDR3: CASSQSRTFYEQYF; size: -; D: -; V: TRBV4-1; J: TRBJ2-7
DNA: TGTGCCAGCAGCCCCTCTTTCTATGGCTACACCTTC; CDR3: CASSPSFYGYTF; size: -; D: -; V: TRBV14; J: TRBJ1-2
DNA: TGCGCCAGCAGCTTGCTACGGCGGGGGGTAGGATACAATGAGCAGTTCTTC; CDR3: CASSLLRRGVGYNEQFF; size: -; D: TRBD2; V: TRBV5-1; J: TRBJ2-1
DNA: TGTGCCAGCAGTTTTAAATACGGGACACTCTACAATGAGCAGTTCTTC; CDR3: CASSFKYGTLYNEQFF; size: -; D: -; V: TRBV27; J: TRBJ2-1
DNA: TGTGCCAGCAGCCCCCAGACAGGGGGTAGGCAGACCCAGTACTTC; CDR3: CASSPQTGGRQTQYF; size: -; D: TRBD1; V: TRBV5-6; J: TRBJ2-5
DNA: TGTGCTAGCAGCCTTGACCTAAAATCCACAGGGTACGGGGAGCTGTTTTTT; CDR3: CASSLDLKSTGYGELFF; size: -; D: -; V: TRBV7-7; J: TRBJ2-2
DNA: TGTGCCAGCAGCATTCACGGGGGGACTGAAGCTTTCTTT; CDR3: CASSIHGGTEAFF; size: -; D: -; V: TRBV11-3; J: TRBJ1-1
DNA: TGTGCCAGCAGCTTAGCGGTCCGGGACATTCATTCCGAGCAGTACTTC; CDR3: CASSLAVRDIHSEQYF; size: -; D: -; V: TRBV7-6; J: TRBJ2-7
DNA: TGCGCCAGCAGTCAATGCTGGGTAGGGGACAGGGGCGACAACACCGGGGAGCTGTTTTTT; CDR3: CASSQCWVGDRGDNTGELFF; size: few; D: TRBD1; V: TRBV23-1; J: TRBJ2-2
DNA: TGTGCCAGCACCTCCTGGCAGGGGCCGAACACTGAAGCTTTCTTT; CDR3: CASTSWQGPNTEAFF; size: -; D: -; V: TRBV2; J: TRBJ1-1
DNA: TGTGCCAGCAGTCCCCACCCCAGTACAGATACGCAGTATTTT; CDR3: CASSPHPSTDTQYF; size: -; D: -; V: TRBV6-5; J: TRBJ2-3
DNA: TGTGCCAGCAGTTCAGGGGACCAAAATGAAAAACTGTTTTTT; CDR3: CASSSGDQNEKLFF; size: once; D: -; V: TRBV28; J: TRBJ1-4
DNA: TGTGCCAGCAGGAAAAGAGAGGCCATTAACACTGAAGCTTTCTTT; CDR3: CASRKREAINTEAFF; size: -; D: -; V: TRBV2; J: TRBJ1-1
DNA: TGTGCCAGCAGCCGGGACAGGGCCTCGAAGACCCAGTACTTC; CDR3: CASSRDRASKTQYF; size: -; D: TRBD1; V: TRBV11-1; J: TRBJ2-5
DNA: TGTGCCAGCAGCTTTCGGACAGGGATAGCCTACGAGCAGTACTTC; CDR3: CASSFRTGIAYEQYF; size: -; D: TRBD1; V: TRBV7-6; J: TRBJ2-7
DNA: TGTGCCAGCAGTTTAGGGGGACAGGGGGCTCGTGGCTACACCTTC; CDR3: CASSLGGQGARGYTF; size: once; D: TRBD1; V: TRBV28; J: TRBJ1-2
DNA: TGTGCCAGCAGCGGTCACCGTGGCAGGGCGGACACTGAAGCTTTCTTT; CDR3: CASSGHRGRADTEAFF; size: -; D: -; V: TRBV11-1; J: TRBJ1-1
DNA: TGTGCCAGCAGCGTTGTACTAGCGGGAGTTTTCAATGAGCAGTTCTTC; CDR3: CASSVVLAGVFNEQFF; size: -; D: TRBD2; V: TRBV9; J: TRBJ2-1
DNA: TGTGCCAGCAGCACCGGGACAGAAGGGTTCCCCTACGAGCAGTACTTC; CDR3: CASSTGTEGFPYEQYF; size: -; D: TRBD1; V: TRBV5-6; J: TRBJ2-7
DNA: TGTGCCAGCACCAACCCGGGGGGAGGGGCGGAGACCCAGTACTTC; CDR3: CASTNPGGGAETQYF; size: -; D: TRBD2; V: TRBV28; J: TRBJ2-5
DNA: TGTGCCTGGAGTGTCCAGGAATCTCAGCCCCAGCATTTT; CDR3: CAWSVQESQPQHF; size: -; D: -; V: TRBV30; J: TRBJ1-5
DNA: TGTGCCAGCACCCCGACTAGCGGAACCCCCTACAATGAGCAGTTCTTC; CDR3: CASTPTSGTPYNEQFF; size: -; D: TRBD2; V: TRBV5-4; J: TRBJ2-1
DNA: TGTGCCACCCAAAAGACAGGGGGAGGCTATGGCTACACCTTC; CDR3: CATQKTGGGYGYTF; size: few; D: TRBD1; V: TRBV15; J: TRBJ1-2
DNA: TGCGCCAGCAGCCAAGTCCCGGGACAGGGGGACTACGAGCAGTACTTC; CDR3: CASSQVPGQGDYEQYF; size: few; D: TRBD1; V: TRBV4-1; J: TRBJ2-7
DNA: TGTGCCAGCAGTGAGGGACAGGGGCGACAAGAGACCCAGTACTTC; CDR3: CASSEGQGRQETQYF; size: -; D: TRBD1; V: TRBV6-1; J: TRBJ2-5
DNA: TGTGCCAGCAGCTTTATTTCGAGACTAGCGGAAGAGGGGACCCAGTACTTC; CDR3: CASSFISRLAEEGTQYF; size: -; D: TRBD2; V: TRBV7-2; J: TRBJ2-5
DNA: TGTGCCAGCGGGCAGGGTACGTCTCAGCCCCAGCATTTT; CDR3: CASGQGTSQPQHF; size: -; D: -; V: TRBV28; J: TRBJ1-5
DNA: TGTGCCAGCAGCGGACAGGGCGATCAGCCCCAGCATTTT; CDR3: CASSGQGDQPQHF; size: -; D: TRBD1; V: TRBV7-2; J: TRBJ1-5
DNA: TGTGCCAGCAGCTTAGAGACAGGGGCAAGCTCTGGAAACACCATATATTTT; CDR3: CASSLETGASSGNTIYF; size: -; D: TRBD1; V: TRBV7-8; J: TRBJ1-3
DNA: TGTGCCAGCAGCCAGCGAGGGGGAGACAACTATGGCTACACCTTC; CDR3: CASSQRGGDNYGYTF; size: -; D: -; V: TRBV14; J: TRBJ1-2